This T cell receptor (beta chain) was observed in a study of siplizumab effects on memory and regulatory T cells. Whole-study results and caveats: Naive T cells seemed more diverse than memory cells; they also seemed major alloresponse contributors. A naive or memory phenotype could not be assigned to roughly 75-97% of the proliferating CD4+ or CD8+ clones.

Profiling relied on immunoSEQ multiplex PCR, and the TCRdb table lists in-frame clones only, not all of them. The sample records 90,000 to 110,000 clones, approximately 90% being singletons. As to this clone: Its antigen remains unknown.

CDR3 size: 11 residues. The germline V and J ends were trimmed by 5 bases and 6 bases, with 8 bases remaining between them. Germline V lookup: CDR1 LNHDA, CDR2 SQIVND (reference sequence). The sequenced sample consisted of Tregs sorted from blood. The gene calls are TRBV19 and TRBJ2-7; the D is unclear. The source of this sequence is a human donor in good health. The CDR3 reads CASSRWGEQYF. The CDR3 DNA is TGTGCCAGTAGTCGGTGGGGCGAGCAGTACTTC.